This T cell receptor (beta chain) appears in the sequencing data of a study of blood T cell repertoires in COVID-19. Whole-study context: COVID-19 samples collected from the United States, Italy and Spain covered acute and convalescent phases.

Trimming left V 4 bases short and J 13 bases short, with 14 bases between. CDR1 and CDR2 (germline): SGHTS, YDEGEE. The CDR3 contains 12 residues. Some clones are missing from TCRdb's copy, which holds only in-frame ones; the method was immunoSEQ multiplex PCR. Among some 260,000 clones listed, roughly four fifths were seen once. This clonotype was obtained from a man younger than 40 with acute COVID-19. The J gene is TRBJ1-4, the V gene TRBV5-8; a possible D gene is TRBD1 (6 bases). Material for sequencing was PBMCs or T cells enriched from blood (not recorded which). CDR3 bases: TGTGCCAGCAGCCCCAGGGGCGTGGCACTGTTTTTT. Translated, it gives CASSPRGVALFF.